Below, 9 T cell receptor beta chains from the same sample are listed, as sequenced in a study of cytomegalovirus exposure and HLA in healthy donors. This PCR relied on a set of 60 Vbeta primers and 13 Jbeta primers. Libraries were prepared by immunoSEQ multiplex PCR; TCRdb keeps only in-frame clonotypes and omits some of them. Here the sample spans about 100,000 clones, 84% being singletons. Sequenced: PBMCs. These receptors originate from a woman aged 18-29 years in good health and CMV-seronegative.

The chain uses TRBV19 and TRBJ2-3; possibly TRBD2 for D (6 bases). The germline V gene has CDR1 LNHDA and CDR2 SQIVND (reference sequence). This CDR3 has 15 amino acids. Trimming removed 8 bases from V and 0 bases from J, with 15 bases in between. As DNA, the CDR3 is TGTGCCAGTGCGCGGGGCGGACTCAGCACAGATACGCAGTATTTT. Its translation: CASARGGLSTDTQYF.

In regard to this clone: The junction and the germline gene differ at one end; a read error may be behind it. The gene calls are TRBV6-6 and TRBJ2-5, with D possibly being TRBD1 (5 bases). Germline assignment: CDR1 MNHNY and CDR2 SVGAGI (reference sequence). The CDR3 is 13 amino acids. This CDR3 reads CASSYGHQETQYF. The CDR3 coding sequence is TGTGCCAGCAGTTACGGACACCAGGAGACCCAGTACTTC.

The chain couples TRBV7-2 to TRBJ1-2; 7 bases fit TRBD1. Germline CDR1 and CDR2: SGHTA and FQGNSA. With V trimmed by 5 bases and J by 8 bases, 11 bases remained unmatched. The CDR3 consists of 14 residues. As DNA, the CDR3 is TGTGCCAGCAGCCAGAACGGACAGGCGAAAGGCTACACCTTC. Translating gives CASSQNGQAKGYTF.

This chain uses TRBV27 with TRBJ1-1; no firm D call. V lost 7 bases and J lost 1, with 16 bases in between. The CDR3 has 15 residues. Per germline, CDR1 MNHEY and CDR2 SMNVEV (reference sequence). The CDR3 DNA follows: TGTGCCAGCACCCCGGCTGGGCACGCGAACACTGAAGCTTTCTTT. It is translated as CASTPAGHANTEAFF.

In this sample, this clone turned up a few times. This chain joins TRBV7-3 and TRBJ2-3; 7 bases match TRBD1. V lost 5 bases to trimming and J lost 11 bases; unmatched junction nucleotides: 13. This CDR3 region has 14 residues. CDR1 is SGHTA, CDR2 FQGTGA, per germline. The DNA of the CDR3 is TGTGCCAGCAGCGCTAAAACCGGGACAGACAAGCAGTATTTT. Translation gives CASSAKTGTDKQYF. Full variable domain (rest looked up from reference TRBV7-3 and TRBJ2-3): GAGVSQTPSNKVTEKGKYVELRCDPISGHTALYWYRQSLGQGPEFLIYFQGTGAADDSGLPNDRFFAVRPEGSVSTLKIQRTERGDSAVYLCASSAKTGTDKQYFGPGTRLTVL.

This chain links TRBV29-1 with TRBJ2-1; TRBD2 aligns across 7 bases. Germline V CDR1 and CDR2: SQVTM, ANQGSEA. The CDR3 extends over 13 amino acids. V shed 7 bases, J shed 0 bases, and the junction held 3 bases outside the gene matches. Here the CDR3 reads CSAGGFSYNEQFF. CDR3 bases: TGCAGCGCCGGGGGGTTCTCCTACAATGAGCAGTTCTTC.

The chain links TRBV18 to TRBJ2-1, with D perhaps matching TRBD1 (5 bases). The CDR3 is 17 residues long. Germline V gene sequence: CDR1 KGHSH, CDR2 LQKENI. V lost 3 bases to trimming and J lost 0 bases, with 15 bases between them. This CDR3 reads CASSPGALDFSYNEQFF. CDR3 bases: TGTGCCAGCTCACCTGGGGCCCTAGATTTCTCCTACAATGAGCAGTTCTTC.

The chain is built from TRBV5-4 and TRBJ2-7; D is perhaps TRBD1 (7 bases). Germline V gives CDR1 SGHNT, CDR2 YYREEE (reference sequence). The V end lost 1 base, the J end lost 7 bases, and 18 bases lay between the germline ends. This CDR3 has 15 amino acids. CDR3 nucleotide sequence: TGTGCCAGCAGCTTGCCGGGACAGCCCGGAGGGGAGCAGTACTTC. It codes for CASSLPGQPGGEQYF.

The CDR3 sequence: CASSQDFGGRAAYEQYF. CDR3 bases: TGCGCCAGCAGCCAAGATTTTGGCGGGAGGGCGGCCTACGAGCAGTACTTC. The rearrangement uses TRBV4-3 and TRBJ2-7; TRBD2 agrees at 9 bases. The CDR3 is 17 residues long. V was clipped by 0 bases and J by 2 bases; unmatched bases: 8. CDR1 and CDR2 (germline): LGHNA, YSLEER.